The clone carrying this TCR beta chain is medium-sized within its sample. Its specificity is unknown. This specimen comes from a study of T cells in localized non-small cell lung cancer. Points from the study as a whole: Compared with tumor, uninvolved adjacent lung displayed greater T cell clonality, ranking highest overall. Heterogeneity is still possible, as just one tumor region was sequenced.

Germline loops: CDR1 SGHNT, CDR2 YENEEA. The CDR3 has 17 residues. The trim removed 5 bases at V and 6 bases at J, leaving 10 bases unmatched. Sequencing used immunoSEQ multiplex PCR; TCRdb keeps in-frame clones, though not all of them. The table lists over a thousand clones, about 20% of them singletons, with approximately 30% in the top ten. Two independent pathologists confirmed no atypia in lung taken at least 2 cm from tumor. The rearrangement uses TRBV11-3 and TRBJ2-2; 12 nucleotides agree with TRBD2. The sequences come from normal lung tissue next to the tumor, collected before any cancer treatment. The receptor's source is a male donor aged 60 or over with stage I lung adenocarcinoma. CDR3 DNA: TGTGCCAGCAGCCCCCACCGACTAGCGGGAGTGGCCGGGGAGCTGTTTTTT. This gives the protein CASSPHRLAGVAGELFF. The variable domain in full, with the rest retrieved from reference TRBV11-3 and TRBJ2-2, is EAGVVQSPRYKIIEKKQPVAFWCNPISGHNTLYWYLQNLGQGPELLIRYENEEAVDDSQLPKDRFSAERLKGVDSTLKIQPAELGDSAVYLCASSPHRLAGVAGELFFGEGSRLTVL.